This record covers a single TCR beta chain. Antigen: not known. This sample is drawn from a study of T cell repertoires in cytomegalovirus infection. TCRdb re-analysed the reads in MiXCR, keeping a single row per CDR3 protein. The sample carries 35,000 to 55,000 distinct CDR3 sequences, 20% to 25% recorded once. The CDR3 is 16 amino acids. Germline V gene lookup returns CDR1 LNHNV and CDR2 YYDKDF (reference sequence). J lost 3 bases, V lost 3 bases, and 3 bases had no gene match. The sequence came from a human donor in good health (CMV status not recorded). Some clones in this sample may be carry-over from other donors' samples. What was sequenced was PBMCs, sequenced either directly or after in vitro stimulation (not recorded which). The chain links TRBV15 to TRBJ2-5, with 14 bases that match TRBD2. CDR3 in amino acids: CATSRGGLAGEETQYF. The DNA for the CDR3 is TGTGCCACCAGCAGGGGGGGACTAGCGGGAGAAGAGACCCAGTACTTC.